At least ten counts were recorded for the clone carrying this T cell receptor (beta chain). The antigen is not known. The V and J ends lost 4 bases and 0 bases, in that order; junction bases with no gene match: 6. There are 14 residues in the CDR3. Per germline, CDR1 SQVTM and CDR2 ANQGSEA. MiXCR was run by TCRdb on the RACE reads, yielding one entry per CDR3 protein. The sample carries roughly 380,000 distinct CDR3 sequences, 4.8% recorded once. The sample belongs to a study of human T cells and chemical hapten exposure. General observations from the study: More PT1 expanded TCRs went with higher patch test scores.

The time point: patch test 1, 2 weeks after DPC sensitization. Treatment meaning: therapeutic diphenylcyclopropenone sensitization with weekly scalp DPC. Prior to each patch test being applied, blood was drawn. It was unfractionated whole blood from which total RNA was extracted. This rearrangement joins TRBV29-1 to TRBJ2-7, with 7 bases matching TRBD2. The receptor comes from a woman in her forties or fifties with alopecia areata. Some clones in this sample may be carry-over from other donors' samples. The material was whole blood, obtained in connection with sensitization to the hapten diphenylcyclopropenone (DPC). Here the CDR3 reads CSVVLARSSYEQYF. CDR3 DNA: TGCAGCGTTGTACTAGCGAGAAGCTCCTACGAGCAGTACTTC.